Sequencing of this T cell receptor (beta chain) was carried out in a study of PD-L1 blockade in urothelial cancer. Germline lookup yields CDR1 SNHLY and CDR2 FYNNEI. Losses at the gene ends were 6 bases for V and 4 bases for J; bases not matched to a gene: 8. The CDR3 is 15 residues long. Assay used: immunoSEQ multiplex PCR; TCRdb lists only in-frame clones, some missing. The table has just under 50,000 clones, around 80% seen once. The time point here: pretreatment peripheral blood. The chain carries TRBV2 and TRBJ2-5; 10 bases line up with TRBD2. The input for sequencing was PBMCs, taken around atezolizumab (anti-PD-L1) treatment. The sequence derives from a man in his 70s with urothelial cancer. The CDR3 DNA is TGTGCCAGCAGCGTAGAACTAGCGGGAAGAGAGACCCAGTACTTC. Protein product: CASSVELAGRETQYF.